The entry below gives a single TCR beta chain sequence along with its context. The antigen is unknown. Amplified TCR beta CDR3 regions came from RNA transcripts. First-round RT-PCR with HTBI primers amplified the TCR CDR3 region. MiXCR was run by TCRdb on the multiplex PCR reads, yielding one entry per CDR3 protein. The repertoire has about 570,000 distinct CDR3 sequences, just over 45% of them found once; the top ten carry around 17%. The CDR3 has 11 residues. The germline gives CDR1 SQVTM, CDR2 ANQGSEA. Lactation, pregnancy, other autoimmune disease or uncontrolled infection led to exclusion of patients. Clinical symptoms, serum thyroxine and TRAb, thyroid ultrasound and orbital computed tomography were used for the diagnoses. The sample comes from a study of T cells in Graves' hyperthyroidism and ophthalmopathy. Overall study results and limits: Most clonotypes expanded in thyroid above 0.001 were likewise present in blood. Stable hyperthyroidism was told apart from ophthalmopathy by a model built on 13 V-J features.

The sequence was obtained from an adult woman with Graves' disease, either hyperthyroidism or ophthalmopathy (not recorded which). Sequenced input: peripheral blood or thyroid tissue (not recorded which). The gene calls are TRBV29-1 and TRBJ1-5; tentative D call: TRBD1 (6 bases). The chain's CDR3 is CSLGGDQPQHF. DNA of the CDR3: TGCAGTTTAGGGGGGGATCAGCCCCAGCATTTT.